This T cell receptor beta chain was obtained from a study of cytomegalovirus exposure and HLA in healthy donors. On this clone: What it binds is not known.

Overall study results and limits: Reportedly, a later analysis found an Asian-associated ancestry cluster had fewer N-insertions than the approximately 700-donor mean.

PCR amplification relied on 60 Vbeta primers (plus 13 Jbeta primers). Method: immunoSEQ multiplex PCR; TCRdb's copy keeps in-frame clones and lacks some. Of roughly 100,000 clones in the sample, around 82% are singletons; the top ten hold more than 1.5%. Looked up from germline, CDR1 is DFQATT and CDR2 is SNEGSKA (reference sequence). V gave up 2 bases and J gave up 7 bases, with 5 bases separating them. The CDR3 has 11 residues. This receptor was identified in a woman aged 40 to 49 in good health and CMV-seronegative. J is TRBJ2-2 and V is TRBV20-1; D uncertain. The source material was PBMCs. CDR3 region: CSARLLGELFF. The CDR3 DNA sequence: TGCAGTGCTAGACTTCTCGGGGAGCTGTTTTTT.